These T cell receptor beta chains were read from a single sample in a study of blood T cells in healthy people across ages. TCRdb ran MiXCR on the 5' RACE reads and lists one entry per CDR3 protein. The sample records around 780,000 distinct CDR3 sequences, more than 50% being singletons. Sequenced material: blood. The receptor source for this set is a man in his forties in good health. Each CDR3 is given with its conserved first and last residue. The D gene is left open where the match is weak. Rows may omit the clone size; those that give it use once, few, many or a size class.

TRBJ1-5 | TRBV11-3 | - | TRBD1 | CASSLEHRGGQPQHF | TGTGCCAGCAGCTTAGAACACAGGGGCGGACAGCCCCAGCATTTT
TRBJ2-5 | TRBV2 | - | - | CAAKHRTVQETQYF | TGTGCCGCCAAGCACCGGACGGTCCAAGAGACCCAGTACTTC
TRBJ2-4 | TRBV5-6 | few | TRBD2 | CASSSTSENIQYF | TGTGCCAGCAGCTCGACTAGCGAAAACATTCAGTACTTC
TRBJ2-1 | TRBV6-2/TRBV6-3 | - | TRBD2 | CASSPGLAGRSYNEQFF | TGTGCCAGCAGTCCTGGACTAGCGGGCCGTTCGTACAATGAGCAGTTCTTC
TRBJ2-7 | TRBV4-2 | - | TRBD2 | CASSQSGTRIYNEQYF | TGTGCCAGCAGCCAATCCGGGACTAGGATTTACAATGAGCAGTACTTC
TRBJ2-1 | TRBV7-9 | - | TRBD2 | CASSSQREDEQFF | TGTGCCAGCAGCTCACAGCGGGAAGATGAGCAGTTCTTC
TRBJ2-7 | TRBV10-2 | - | - | CASSGASGGPGEQYF | TGCGCCAGCAGTGGGGCTAGTGGAGGGCCTGGGGAGCAGTACTTC
TRBJ2-1 | TRBV11-2 | few | TRBD1 | CASSLQMGTGIYEQFF | TGTGCCAGCAGCTTACAAATGGGGACAGGGATTTATGAGCAGTTCTTC
TRBJ2-3 | TRBV29-1 | - | - | CSVEPIGLGDTQYF | TGCAGCGTTGAGCCTATAGGCCTTGGGGATACGCAGTATTTT
TRBJ1-5 | TRBV4-2 | - | - | CASSPVSNQPQHF | TGTGCCAGCAGCCCCGTGAGCAATCAGCCCCAGCATTTT
TRBJ2-3 | TRBV28 | - | - | CASKGGGTDTQYF | TGTGCCAGCAAGGGCGGGGGCACAGATACGCAGTATTTT
TRBJ2-3 | TRBV7-6 | - | TRBD2 | CASSEGTSDSTDTQYF | TGTGCCAGCAGCGAAGGGACTAGCGACAGCACAGATACGCAGTATTTT
TRBJ2-6 | TRBV20-1 | once | - | CSAIRAGANVLTF | TGCAGTGCTATTAGAGCTGGGGCCAACGTCCTGACTTTC
TRBJ1-2 | TRBV29-1 | - | - | CSVDEWRIYGYTF | TGCAGCGTTGACGAGTGGAGGATCTATGGCTACACCTTC
TRBJ1-4 | TRBV28 | - | - | CASSIAGRGYGDEKLFF | TGTGCCAGCTCAATAGCGGGGAGGGGATACGGGGATGAAAAACTGTTTTTT
TRBJ2-6 | TRBV12-3/TRBV12-4 | - | - | CASSFSRWHSGANVLTF | TGTGCCAGCAGTTTTTCCAGGTGGCACTCTGGGGCCAACGTCCTGACTTTC
TRBJ2-7 | TRBV15 | many | - | CATSRVSGPEQYF | TGTGCCACCAGCAGAGTTTCGGGCCCGGAGCAGTACTTC
TRBJ2-5 | TRBV7-2 | - | - | CASSLAPGNQETQYF | TGTGCCAGCAGCTTAGCGCCAGGGAACCAAGAGACCCAGTACTTC
TRBJ2-3 | TRBV10-3 | - | TRBD2 | CAAQPLAGGLDTQYF | TGTGCCGCACAGCCCCTAGCGGGAGGACTAGATACGCAGTATTTT
TRBJ2-7 | TRBV7-7 | - | - | CASSEGPVGPYNEQYF | TGTGCCAGCAGCGAGGGTCCGGTGGGGCCCTACAATGAGCAGTACTTC
TRBJ2-1 | TRBV7-3 | - | - | CASSLGGNTEKFF | TGTGCCAGCAGCTTAGGGGGGAACACCGAAAAGTTCTTC
TRBJ2-5 | TRBV25-1 | - | - | CASSEDAGTETQYF | TGTGCCAGCAGTGAAGATGCAGGGACAGAGACCCAGTACTTC
TRBJ2-7 | TRBV7-2 | - | - | CASSLEAGAYEQYF | TGTGCCAGCAGCTTAGAGGCAGGGGCCTACGAGCAGTACTTC
TRBJ1-2 | TRBV20-1 | - | - | CSAQSGYTF | TGCAGTGCCCAAAGTGGCTACACCTTC
TRBJ2-7 | TRBV20-1 | - | TRBD1 | CSAFTGTGGQEQYF | TGCAGTGCTTTCACCGGGACAGGGGGCCAAGAGCAGTACTTC
TRBJ2-7 | TRBV5-4 | - | TRBD1 | CASSTRQGGTYEQYF | TGTGCCAGCAGTACCCGACAGGGTGGCACCTACGAGCAGTACTTC
TRBJ2-3 | TRBV20-1 | - | TRBD2 | CSALSGGATDTQYF | TGCAGTGCCCTCAGCGGGGGGGCGACAGATACGCAGTATTTT